This is a list of T cell receptor beta chains from one sample in a study of shared clonotypes between healthy human individuals. Sequencing used immunoSEQ multiplex PCR; TCRdb keeps in-frame clones, though not all of them. The sample includes under 1,100,000 clones, roughly 80% seen only once; the top ten take 1.4%. Sequencing was performed on memory CD4+ T cells sorted from blood. The receptors were sampled from a man aged 18 to 30 in good health. The CDR3 runs from the conserved cysteine through the conserved F or W. Each record gives: D gene, clone size, V gene, J gene, CDR3 protein, CDR3 DNA. The D gene is left open where the match is weak. Clone size is not always given. Where it is, it says once, few, many or a class for expanded clones.

d_gene: NA; abundance: NA; v_gene: TRBV5-1; j_gene: TRBJ1-3; CDR3aa: CASSREGAGNTIYF; CDR3nt: TGCGCCAGCAGCCGGGAGGGAGCTGGAAACACCATATATTTT
d_gene: NA; abundance: NA; v_gene: TRBV5-1; j_gene: TRBJ2-3; CDR3aa: CASRGGVTDTQYF; CDR3nt: TGCGCCAGCAGAGGGGGGGTCACAGATACGCAGTATTTT
d_gene: NA; abundance: NA; v_gene: TRBV5-4; j_gene: TRBJ1-5; CDR3aa: CASSLGSGLGQPQHF; CDR3nt: TGTGCCAGCAGCTTGGGTAGCGGGCTCGGGCAGCCCCAGCATTTT
d_gene: TRBD2; abundance: NA; v_gene: TRBV9; j_gene: TRBJ2-2; CDR3aa: CASSVDPAGNGELFF; CDR3nt: TGTGCCAGCAGCGTAGACCCAGCGGGAAACGGGGAGCTGTTTTTT
d_gene: TRBD2; abundance: NA; v_gene: TRBV5-1; j_gene: TRBJ2-5; CDR3aa: CASSSGRGLAGVVETQYF; CDR3nt: TGCGCCAGCAGCTCCGGCCGGGGACTAGCGGGAGTGGTGGAGACCCAGTACTTC
d_gene: TRBD1; abundance: NA; v_gene: TRBV6-6; j_gene: TRBJ1-2; CDR3aa: CASSPRQGAAGYTF; CDR3nt: TGTGCCAGCAGTCCCCGACAGGGGGCGGCAGGCTACACCTTC
d_gene: NA; abundance: NA; v_gene: TRBV4-2; j_gene: TRBJ2-3; CDR3aa: CASSPGVATDADTQYF; CDR3nt: TGTGCCAGCAGCCCAGGGGTAGCGACCGACGCAGATACGCAGTATTTT
d_gene: TRBD1; abundance: few; v_gene: TRBV10-2; j_gene: TRBJ1-5; CDR3aa: CASRGTGASNQPQHF; CDR3nt: TGCGCCAGCAGAGGGACAGGGGCGAGCAATCAGCCCCAGCATTTT
d_gene: NA; abundance: NA; v_gene: TRBV18; j_gene: TRBJ1-3; CDR3aa: CASSQGQGGGNTIYF; CDR3nt: TGTGCCAGCTCACAAGGCCAGGGTGGAGGAAACACCATATATTTT
d_gene: TRBD1; abundance: NA; v_gene: TRBV7-2; j_gene: TRBJ1-1; CDR3aa: CASSLDRGRDEAFF; CDR3nt: TGTGCCAGCAGCCTGGACAGGGGAAGGGATGAAGCTTTCTTT
d_gene: NA; abundance: NA; v_gene: TRBV18; j_gene: TRBJ1-2; CDR3aa: CASSVDRLNYGYTF; CDR3nt: TGTGCCAGCTCAGTAGACAGACTAAACTATGGCTACACCTTC
d_gene: NA; abundance: NA; v_gene: TRBV30; j_gene: TRBJ2-3; CDR3aa: CAWSGTGDTQYF; CDR3nt: TGTGCCTGGTCTGGGACCGGAGATACGCAGTATTTT
d_gene: NA; abundance: NA; v_gene: TRBV19; j_gene: TRBJ1-1; CDR3aa: CASSITGAWATEAFF; CDR3nt: TGTGCCAGTAGTATTACAGGTGCTTGGGCCACTGAAGCTTTCTTT
d_gene: NA; abundance: NA; v_gene: TRBV6-5; j_gene: TRBJ2-1; CDR3aa: CASKGRTTSNEQFF; CDR3nt: TGTGCCAGCAAAGGTCGGACCACCTCCAATGAGCAGTTCTTC
d_gene: TRBD1; abundance: many; v_gene: TRBV2; j_gene: TRBJ2-3; CDR3aa: CASDRGLSTDTQYF; CDR3nt: TGTGCCAGCGACAGGGGGCTCAGCACAGATACGCAGTATTTT
d_gene: NA; abundance: NA; v_gene: TRBV7-2; j_gene: TRBJ1-4; CDR3aa: CASSLGRREKLFF; CDR3nt: TGTGCCAGCAGCTTAGGCCGGCGGGAAAAACTGTTTTTT
d_gene: TRBD1; abundance: NA; v_gene: TRBV7-2; j_gene: TRBJ1-1; CDR3aa: CASSVETGVTEAFF; CDR3nt: TGTGCCAGCAGCGTAGAGACAGGGGTGACTGAAGCTTTCTTT
d_gene: NA; abundance: NA; v_gene: TRBV7-9; j_gene: TRBJ2-7; CDR3aa: CASSLGGPGAEQYF; CDR3nt: TGTGCCAGCAGCTTAGGAGGGCCCGGGGCCGAGCAGTACTTC
d_gene: TRBD1; abundance: NA; v_gene: TRBV7-9; j_gene: TRBJ2-5; CDR3aa: CASSPTRGTAFETQYF; CDR3nt: TGTGCCAGCAGCCCGACCCGTGGGACAGCGTTCGAGACCCAGTACTTC
d_gene: NA; abundance: NA; v_gene: TRBV19; j_gene: TRBJ2-6; CDR3aa: CASSLQKIGIGANVLTF; CDR3nt: TGTGCCAGTAGCCTTCAAAAGATAGGAATTGGGGCCAACGTCCTGACTTTC
d_gene: TRBD1; abundance: NA; v_gene: TRBV19; j_gene: TRBJ2-7; CDR3aa: CASSIGTGFVYEQYF; CDR3nt: TGTGCCAGTAGTATCGGGACAGGGTTTGTCTACGAGCAGTACTTC
d_gene: NA; abundance: NA; v_gene: TRBV12-5; j_gene: TRBJ2-2; CDR3aa: CASGLWPTGELFF; CDR3nt: TGTGCTAGTGGTTTGTGGCCTACCGGGGAGCTGTTTTTT
d_gene: NA; abundance: NA; v_gene: TRBV30; j_gene: TRBJ1-5; CDR3aa: CAWSVRRGDQPQHF; CDR3nt: TGTGCCTGGAGTGTAAGACGGGGGGATCAGCCCCAGCATTTT
d_gene: TRBD2; abundance: NA; v_gene: TRBV10-3; j_gene: TRBJ2-3; CDR3aa: CAISESLLAGADTQYF; CDR3nt: TGTGCCATCAGTGAGTCGTTGCTAGCGGGGGCAGATACGCAGTATTTT
d_gene: TRBD1; abundance: few; v_gene: TRBV6-6; j_gene: TRBJ1-5; CDR3aa: CASSSQSATGGQPQHF; CDR3nt: TGTGCCAGCAGTTCCCAATCGGCGACAGGGGGACAGCCCCAGCATTTT
d_gene: NA; abundance: NA; v_gene: TRBV15; j_gene: TRBJ2-7; CDR3aa: CATSRNTVSYEQYF; CDR3nt: TGTGCCACCAGCCGAAACACAGTGAGCTACGAGCAGTACTTC
d_gene: NA; abundance: NA; v_gene: TRBV4-1; j_gene: TRBJ1-2; CDR3aa: CASSQQGHEGYTF; CDR3nt: TGCGCCAGCAGCCAACAGGGGCATGAGGGCTACACCTTC
d_gene: NA; abundance: NA; v_gene: TRBV5-1; j_gene: TRBJ1-5; CDR3aa: CASSLDGESNQPQHF; CDR3nt: TGCGCCAGCAGCTTGGATGGGGAGAGCAATCAGCCCCAGCATTTT
d_gene: TRBD1; abundance: NA; v_gene: TRBV28; j_gene: TRBJ2-1; CDR3aa: CASSSSGTGDYNEQFF; CDR3nt: TGTGCCAGCAGTTCGAGCGGGACAGGGGACTACAATGAGCAGTTCTTC
d_gene: TRBD2; abundance: NA; v_gene: TRBV7-7; j_gene: TRBJ2-1; CDR3aa: CASSLRGLAGDNEQFF; CDR3nt: TGTGCTAGCAGCTTAAGGGGACTAGCGGGAGACAATGAGCAGTTCTTC
d_gene: TRBD1; abundance: NA; v_gene: TRBV19; j_gene: TRBJ1-5; CDR3aa: CASSIRTGTQPQHF; CDR3nt: TGTGCCAGTAGTATTAGGACAGGGACTCAGCCCCAGCATTTT
d_gene: TRBD2; abundance: few; v_gene: TRBV10-3; j_gene: TRBJ2-7; CDR3aa: CAIRDPGLFSYEQYF; CDR3nt: TGTGCCATCAGAGATCCGGGACTATTCTCCTACGAGCAGTACTTC
d_gene: TRBD2; abundance: NA; v_gene: TRBV7-9; j_gene: TRBJ2-3; CDR3aa: CASSSMGGETDTQYF; CDR3nt: TGTGCCAGCAGCTCCATGGGGGGGGAAACAGATACGCAGTATTTT
d_gene: TRBD1; abundance: few; v_gene: TRBV5-6; j_gene: TRBJ1-1; CDR3aa: CASSLFQGERNTEAFF; CDR3nt: TGTGCCAGCAGCTTGTTCCAGGGGGAAAGGAACACTGAAGCTTTCTTT
d_gene: NA; abundance: NA; v_gene: TRBV11-1; j_gene: TRBJ2-7; CDR3aa: CASSPQSYEQYF; CDR3nt: TGTGCCAGCAGCCCCCAATCCTACGAGCAGTACTTC
d_gene: NA; abundance: few; v_gene: TRBV29-1; j_gene: TRBJ1-1; CDR3aa: CSVARGGRNTEAFF; CDR3nt: TGCAGCGTTGCTCGGGGCGGACGGAACACTGAAGCTTTCTTT
d_gene: NA; abundance: once; v_gene: TRBV7-2; j_gene: TRBJ2-1; CDR3aa: CASSTLVNEQFF; CDR3nt: TGTGCCAGCAGCACTCTAGTCAATGAGCAGTTCTTC
d_gene: NA; abundance: NA; v_gene: TRBV6-1; j_gene: TRBJ2-7; CDR3aa: CASSEEAGPYEQYF; CDR3nt: TGTGCCAGCAGTGAAGAGGCAGGACCCTACGAGCAGTACTTC
d_gene: NA; abundance: NA; v_gene: TRBV28; j_gene: TRBJ2-3; CDR3aa: CASSHSGYTDTQYF; CDR3nt: TGTGCCAGCAGCCATTCCGGGTACACAGATACGCAGTATTTT
d_gene: NA; abundance: NA; v_gene: TRBV12-5; j_gene: TRBJ2-5; CDR3aa: CASGPPGPHQETQYF; CDR3nt: TGTGCTAGTGGTCCGCCAGGCCCCCACCAAGAGACCCAGTACTTC
d_gene: TRBD2; abundance: NA; v_gene: TRBV28; j_gene: TRBJ2-1; CDR3aa: CASSTRRGSGGPGEQFF; CDR3nt: TGTGCCAGCAGTACCCGCCGGGGGAGCGGGGGGCCAGGTGAGCAGTTCTTC
d_gene: NA; abundance: once; v_gene: TRBV6-1; j_gene: TRBJ2-7; CDR3aa: CASRGWAHGGKYF; CDR3nt: TGTGCCAGCAGGGGGTGGGCACACGGAGGCAAGTACTTC
d_gene: TRBD2; abundance: NA; v_gene: TRBV18; j_gene: TRBJ2-7; CDR3aa: CASRGGLGYEQYF; CDR3nt: TGTGCCAGCCGGGGCGGACTAGGCTACGAGCAGTACTTC
d_gene: NA; abundance: NA; v_gene: TRBV18; j_gene: TRBJ2-5; CDR3aa: CASSPGVETQYF; CDR3nt: TGTGCCAGCTCACCAGGCGTAGAGACCCAGTACTTC
d_gene: TRBD1; abundance: few; v_gene: TRBV6-5; j_gene: TRBJ1-6; CDR3aa: CASSYSRGDNSPLHF; CDR3nt: TGTGCCAGCAGTTACTCCAGGGGGGATAATTCACCCCTCCACTTT
d_gene: NA; abundance: NA; v_gene: TRBV5-1; j_gene: TRBJ2-5; CDR3aa: CASSWGVGAIQETQYF; CDR3nt: TGCGCCAGCAGCTGGGGTGTCGGGGCAATTCAAGAGACCCAGTACTTC
d_gene: NA; abundance: NA; v_gene: TRBV6-6; j_gene: TRBJ2-1; CDR3aa: CASSYSVLSNNEQFF; CDR3nt: TGTGCCAGCAGTTACTCGGTACTCTCAAACAATGAGCAGTTCTTC
d_gene: TRBD1; abundance: few; v_gene: TRBV2; j_gene: TRBJ2-3; CDR3aa: CASRSDRAPVDF; CDR3nt: TGTGCCAGCAGATCCGACAGGGCCCCAGTGGATTTT
d_gene: NA; abundance: once; v_gene: TRBV7-2; j_gene: TRBJ2-7; CDR3aa: CASSLSRSSEQYF; CDR3nt: TGTGCCAGCAGCTTAAGTCGGTCGAGTGAGCAGTACTTC
d_gene: NA; abundance: NA; v_gene: TRBV5-5; j_gene: TRBJ1-1; CDR3aa: CASSLGEIAIPEAFF; CDR3nt: TGTGCCAGCAGCTTGGGCGAAATCGCCATCCCTGAAGCTTTCTTT
d_gene: TRBD1; abundance: NA; v_gene: TRBV29-1; j_gene: TRBJ1-2; CDR3aa: CSVGGTAVNYGYTF; CDR3nt: TGCAGCGTTGGTGGGACAGCGGTAAACTATGGCTACACCTTC
d_gene: NA; abundance: NA; v_gene: TRBV28; j_gene: TRBJ2-7; CDR3aa: CASSFGRANEQYF; CDR3nt: TGTGCCAGCAGTTTCGGCAGGGCCAACGAGCAGTACTTC
d_gene: NA; abundance: NA; v_gene: TRBV11-1; j_gene: TRBJ1-1; CDR3aa: CASSPWSANTEAFF; CDR3nt: TGTGCCAGCAGCCCATGGTCGGCGAACACTGAAGCTTTCTTT
d_gene: NA; abundance: many; v_gene: TRBV5-1; j_gene: TRBJ2-7; CDR3aa: CASSLVGGSPGEQYF; CDR3nt: TGCGCCAGCAGCTTGGTTGGCGGGTCCCCCGGGGAGCAGTACTTC